The source of this T cell receptor (beta chain) is a study of cytomegalovirus exposure and HLA in healthy donors. Across the whole study: In terms of ancestry, the Caucasian-associated cluster contained about four fifths of the approximately 400 genotyped donors. Study observations and caveats: Confirmation in vitro established that a few CMV-associated chains were specific for CMV antigens. In an earlier analysis, most TCR beta V segments were productive about 87% or about 30% of the time.

Remarks on this clone: Its antigen remains unknown.

Researchers ran the PCR with 60 Vbeta and 13 Jbeta primers. Generated by immunoSEQ multiplex PCR, the TCRdb table keeps only in-frame clones and is missing some. The data show 150,000 to 200,000 clones, with around 81% seen just once and just over 2% held by the top ten. The material sequenced was PBMCs. The sequence was obtained from a woman under 30 in good health and CMV-seropositive.

This chain's CDR3 is CASSLLTGGLTEAFF. CDR3 DNA sequence: TGCGCCAGCAGCCTCCTAACAGGGGGCTTAACTGAAGCTTTCTTT. V usage is TRBV4-1 and J usage is TRBJ1-1, with 9 bases aligning to TRBD1. With 4 bases clipped from V and 5 bases from J, the junction kept 8 bases outside the gene matches. Germline V CDR1 and CDR2: MGHRA, YSYEKL. The CDR3 consists of 15 residues.